The present TCR beta chain was sequenced within a study of CD8+CD57+ T cells in acquired aplastic anemia. The wider study: CD4+ cells from healthy donors averaged approximately 9.8 million reads.

The germline CDR1 and CDR2 sequences are SGHRS and YFSETQ. The CDR3 length is 15 residues. CDR3 and TCR beta VDJ profiling relied on genomic DNA as the template. TCRdb redid the calling of the reads with MiXCR, one entry per CDR3 protein. The sample includes about 210,000 distinct CDR3 sequences, 30% to 40% of them seen just once. Regarding the study as a whole: The same twenty-nine CD8+ CDR3 sequences occurred in patients and in controls.

Details on this clonotype: Antigen: not known. At one boundary the junction diverges from the germline segment, which might be a read error.

The receptor was isolated from a human donor in good health, serving as a control. What was sequenced was sorted CD4+, CD8+, or CD8+CD57+ T cells (not recorded which) from PBMCs. This chain uses TRBV5-1 with TRBJ2-5; the match to TRBD1 covers 7 bases. DNA of the CDR3: TGCGCCAGCAGCAGATCGACAGGGTATCAAGAGGCCCAGTACTTC. Protein sequence: CASSRSTGYQEAQYF.